Shown below are 10 T cell receptor beta chains from a single sample sequenced in a study of blood T cell dynamics during melanoma immunotherapy. As to time point: week 3, after first cycle of checkpoint inhibitor. Produced via immunoSEQ multiplex PCR; TCRdb's table is partial and in-frame only. The table shows about 19,000 clones, with nearly 90% occurring only once. The source material was blood, sampled from a patient treated with checkpoint blockade. These receptors all come from a human donor with melanoma.

The chain couples TRBV19 to TRBJ2-7; a possible D gene is TRBD2 (5 bases). The CDR3 has 17 residues. Looked up from germline, CDR1 is LNHDA and CDR2 is SQIVND (reference sequence). V gave up 3 bases and J gave up 1 base, with 19 bases separating them. CDR3 in amino acids: CASSISRRPSGSYEQYF. In DNA, the CDR3 is TGTGCCAGTAGTATTTCCCGCCGGCCTTCGGGGTCCTACGAGCAGTACTTC.

The rearrangement joins TRBV6-5 to TRBJ2-5, with a weak D call TRBD1 (6 bases). TRBJ2-7 explains the end of the DNA better; the J call may be wrong. Germline lookup yields CDR1 MNHEY and CDR2 SVGAGI. The CDR3 loop spans 14 amino acids. CDR3 protein: CASSYGGARYEQYF. The CDR3 region has the DNA TGTGCCAGCAGTTACGGGGGCGCGCGGTACGAGCAGTACTTC.

The V gene is TRBV7-8, the J gene TRBJ2-2; 7 positions agree with TRBD2. Germline CDR1 reads SGHVS; CDR2 reads FQNEAQ. The CDR3 totals 17 residues. With V trimmed by 4 bases and J by 3 bases, 11 bases remained unmatched. CDR3 bases: TGTGCCAGCAGCTCTCGGGGTTGGAGCGGGGACACCGGGGAGCTGTTTTTT. This encodes CASSSRGWSGDTGELFF.

J is TRBJ1-1 and V is TRBV6-5; D not certain. Germline V gives CDR1 MNHEY, CDR2 SVGAGI. This CDR3 region has 13 residues. Trimming stripped 2 bases from V and 5 bases from J, with 9 bases between. The CDR3 here is CASSYPSGTEAFF. CDR3 in DNA: TGTGCCAGCAGTTACCCTTCTGGGACTGAAGCTTTCTTT.

This rearrangement joins TRBV7-2 to TRBJ1-1; TRBD1 agrees at 7 bases. The CDR3 loop spans 15 amino acids. Per the germline V gene, CDR1 is SGHTA and CDR2 is FQGNSA. V shed 5 bases, J shed 0 bases, and the junction held 6 bases outside the gene matches. CDR3 amino acids: CASSPRQGMNTEAFF. The CDR3 coding sequence is TGTGCCAGCAGCCCACGACAGGGAATGAACACTGAAGCTTTCTTT.

Details on this clone: Germline and junction disagree at one end, which may indicate a read error. The gene calls are TRBV2 and TRBJ1-1, with D perhaps matching TRBD1 (5 bases). Germline V CDR1 and CDR2: SNHLY, FYNNEI. The CDR3 contains 14 residues. The CDR3 coding sequence is TGTGCCAGCAGAGAAGACAGAGGCTCGACTGAAGCTTTCTTT. Its translation: CASREDRGSTEAFF. Variable domain in full (rest from reference TRBV2 and TRBJ1-1): EPEVTQTPSHQVTQMGQEVILRCVPISNHLYFYWYRQILGQKVEFLVSFYNNEISEKSEIFDDQFSVERPDGSNFTLKIRSTKLEDSAMYFCASREDRGSTEAFFGQGTRLTVV.

The rearrangement links TRBV5-4 to TRBJ2-3, with D perhaps TRBD1 (6 bases). V was cut by 3 bases and J by 0 bases, with 8 bases left in between. CDR1 SGHNT and CDR2 YYREEE come from the germline V gene (reference sequence). CDR3 length: 14 amino acids. The CDR3 coding sequence is TGTGCCAGCAGCTGGACAGCTAGCACAGATACGCAGTATTTT. It specifies CASSWTASTDTQYF. The full variable domain, completed using reference TRBV5-4 and TRBJ2-3, is ETGVTQSPTHLIKTRGQQVTLRCSSQSGHNTVSWYQQALGQGPQFIFQYYREEENGRGNFPPRFSGLQFPNYSSELNVNALELDDSALYLCASSWTASTDTQYFGPGTRLTVL.

V usage is TRBV19 and J usage is TRBJ1-5, with 7 bases identical to TRBD1. Germline V gene lookup returns CDR1 LNHDA and CDR2 SQIVND (reference sequence). Losses at the gene ends were 3 bases for V and 4 bases for J; bases not matched to a gene: 6. The CDR3 is 15 residues long. The CDR3 coding sequence is TGTGCCAGTAGTATGAACAGGGGTGGTAATCAGCCCCAGCATTTT. This encodes CASSMNRGGNQPQHF.

This chain links TRBV5-6 with TRBJ2-7; TRBD2 agrees at 14 bases. This CDR3 is built from 17 residues. Germline CDR1 SGHDT, CDR2 YYEEEE. The trim removed 0 bases at V and 7 bases at J, leaving 9 bases unmatched. CDR3 sequence (DNA): TGTGCCAGCAGCTTGGCTTGGGGGACTAGCGGGAGCCCGGAGCAGTACTTC. Translation gives CASSLAWGTSGSPEQYF. The full variable domain, in which reference TRBV5-6 and TRBJ2-7 provide the parts outside the CDR3, is DAGVTQSPTHLIKTRGQQVTLRCSPKSGHDTVSWYQQALGQGPQFIFQYYEEEERQRGNFPDRFSGHQFPNYSSELNVNALLLGDSALYLCASSLAWGTSGSPEQYFGPGTRLTVT.

This clone was observed a single time. The chain uses TRBV19 and TRBJ2-7; the match to TRBD2 covers 10 bases. The length of the CDR3 is 17 residues. J was trimmed by 0 bases and V by 1 base; bases with no gene match: 6. The germline gives CDR1 LNHDA, CDR2 SQIVND (reference sequence). CDR3: CASSIGSGRTLSYEQYF. DNA of the CDR3: TGTGCCAGTAGTATAGGTAGCGGGAGGACCCTCTCCTACGAGCAGTACTTC.